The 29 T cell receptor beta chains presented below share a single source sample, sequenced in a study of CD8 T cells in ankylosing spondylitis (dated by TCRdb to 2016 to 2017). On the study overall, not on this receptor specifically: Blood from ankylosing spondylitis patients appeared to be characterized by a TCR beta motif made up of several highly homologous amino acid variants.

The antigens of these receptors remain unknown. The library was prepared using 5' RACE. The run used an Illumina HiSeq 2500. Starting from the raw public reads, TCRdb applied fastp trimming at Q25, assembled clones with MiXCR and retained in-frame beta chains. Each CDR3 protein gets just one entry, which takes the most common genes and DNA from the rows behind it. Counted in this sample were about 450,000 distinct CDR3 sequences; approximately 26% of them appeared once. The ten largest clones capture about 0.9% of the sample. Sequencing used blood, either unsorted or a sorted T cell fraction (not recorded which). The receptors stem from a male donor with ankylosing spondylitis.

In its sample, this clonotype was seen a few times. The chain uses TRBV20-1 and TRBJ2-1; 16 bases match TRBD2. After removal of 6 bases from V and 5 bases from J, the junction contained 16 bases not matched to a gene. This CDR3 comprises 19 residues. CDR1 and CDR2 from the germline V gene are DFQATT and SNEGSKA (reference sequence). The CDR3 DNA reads TGCAGTGCGCGGTCCCAATCCGGGACTAGCGGGAGGGCCGACAATGAGCAGTTCTTC. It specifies CSARSQSGTSGRADNEQFF.

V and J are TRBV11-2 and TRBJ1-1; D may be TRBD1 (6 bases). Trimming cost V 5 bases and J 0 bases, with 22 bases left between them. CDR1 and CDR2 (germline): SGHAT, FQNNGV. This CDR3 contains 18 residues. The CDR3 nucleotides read TGTGCCAGCAGCCCCAGAGGGTTGGGGGGCGGATTGAACACTGAAGCTTTCTTT. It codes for CASSPRGLGGGLNTEAFF.

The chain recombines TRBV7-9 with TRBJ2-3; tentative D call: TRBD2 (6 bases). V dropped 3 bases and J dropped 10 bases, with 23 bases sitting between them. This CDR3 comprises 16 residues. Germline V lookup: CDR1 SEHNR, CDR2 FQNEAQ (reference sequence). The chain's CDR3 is CASSLLTPIPGAAQYF. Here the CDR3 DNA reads TGTGCCAGCAGCTTGTTAACTCCGATCCCGGGAGCCGCGCAGTATTTT.

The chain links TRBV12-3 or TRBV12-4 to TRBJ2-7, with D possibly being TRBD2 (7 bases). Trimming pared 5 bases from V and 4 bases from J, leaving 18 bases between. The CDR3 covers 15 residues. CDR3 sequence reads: CASSPGGGGGYEQYV. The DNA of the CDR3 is TGTGCCAGCAGTCCAGGAGGGGGAGGGGGTTACGAGCAGTACGTC.

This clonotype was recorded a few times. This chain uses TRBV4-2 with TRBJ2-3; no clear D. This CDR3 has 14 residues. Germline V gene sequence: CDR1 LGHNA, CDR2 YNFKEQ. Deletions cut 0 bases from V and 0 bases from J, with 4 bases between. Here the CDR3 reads CASSQDPSTDTQYF. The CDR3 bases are TGTGCCAGCAGCCAAGACCCTAGCACAGATACGCAGTATTTT.

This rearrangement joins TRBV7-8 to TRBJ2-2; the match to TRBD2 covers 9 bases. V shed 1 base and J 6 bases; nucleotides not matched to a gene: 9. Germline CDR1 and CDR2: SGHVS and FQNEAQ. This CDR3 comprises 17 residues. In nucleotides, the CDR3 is TGTGCCAGCAGCTTAGTGGCAGCGGGAGGTATGGCCGGGGAGCTGTTTTTT. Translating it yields CASSLVAAGGMAGELFF.

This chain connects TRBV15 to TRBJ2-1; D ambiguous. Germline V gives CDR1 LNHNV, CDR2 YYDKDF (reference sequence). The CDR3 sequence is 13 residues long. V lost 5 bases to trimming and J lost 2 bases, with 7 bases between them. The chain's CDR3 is CATSPRAYNEQFF. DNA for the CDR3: TGTGCCACCAGCCCCCGGGCCTACAATGAGCAGTTCTTC. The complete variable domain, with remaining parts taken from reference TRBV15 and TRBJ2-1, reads DAMVIQNPRYQVTQFGKPVTLSCSQTLNHNVMYWYQQKSSQAPKLLFHYYDKDFNNEADTPDNFQSRRPNTSFCFLDIRSPGLGDTAMYLCATSPRAYNEQFFGPGTRLTVL.

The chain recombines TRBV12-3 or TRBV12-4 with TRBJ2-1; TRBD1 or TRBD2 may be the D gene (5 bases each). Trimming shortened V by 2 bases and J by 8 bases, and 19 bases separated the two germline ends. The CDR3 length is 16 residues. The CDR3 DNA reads TGTGCCAGCAGTTTAATTGGTCGGGACGAGACGGATGAGCAGTTCTTC. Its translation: CASSLIGRDETDEQFF.

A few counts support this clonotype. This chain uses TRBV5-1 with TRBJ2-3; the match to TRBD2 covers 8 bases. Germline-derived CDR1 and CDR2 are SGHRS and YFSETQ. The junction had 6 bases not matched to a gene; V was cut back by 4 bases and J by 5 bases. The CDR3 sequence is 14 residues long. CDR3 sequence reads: CASSRAGVGDTQYF. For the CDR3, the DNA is TGCGCCAGCAGCCGAGCGGGAGTGGGAGATACGCAGTATTTT.

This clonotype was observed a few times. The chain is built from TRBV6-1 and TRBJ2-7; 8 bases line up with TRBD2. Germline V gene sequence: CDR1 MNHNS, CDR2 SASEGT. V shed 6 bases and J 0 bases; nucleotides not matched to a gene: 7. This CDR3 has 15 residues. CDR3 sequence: CASSQAGVSSYEQYF. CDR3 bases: TGTGCCAGCAGCCAAGCGGGAGTAAGCTCCTACGAGCAGTACTTC.

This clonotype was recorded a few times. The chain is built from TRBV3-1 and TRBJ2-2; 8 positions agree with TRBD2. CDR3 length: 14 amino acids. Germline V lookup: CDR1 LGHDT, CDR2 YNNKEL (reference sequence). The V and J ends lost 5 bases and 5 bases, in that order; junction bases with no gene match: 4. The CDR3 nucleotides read TGTGCCAGCAGCGAGGGACTAGTGACCGGGGAGCTGTTTTTT. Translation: CASSEGLVTGELFF.

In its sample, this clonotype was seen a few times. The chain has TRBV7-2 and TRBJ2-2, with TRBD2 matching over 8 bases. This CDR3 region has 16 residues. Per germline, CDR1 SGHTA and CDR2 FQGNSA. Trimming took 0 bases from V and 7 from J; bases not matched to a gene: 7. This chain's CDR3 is CASSLAPAGAVGELFF. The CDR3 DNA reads TGTGCCAGCAGCTTAGCGCCAGCGGGAGCGGTCGGGGAGCTGTTTTTT.

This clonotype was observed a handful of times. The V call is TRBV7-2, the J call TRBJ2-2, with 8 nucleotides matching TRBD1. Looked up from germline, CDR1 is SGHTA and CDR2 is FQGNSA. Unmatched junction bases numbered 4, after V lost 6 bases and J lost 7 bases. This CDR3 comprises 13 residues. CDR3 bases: TGTGCCAGCAGGGTCGACAGGGGCGGGGAGCTGTTTTTT. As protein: CASRVDRGGELFF.

The CDR3 loop is CASSLESGVGNTIYF. CDR3 in DNA: TGCGCCAGCAGCTTGGAATCGGGGGTTGGAAACACCATATATTTT. This chain uses TRBV5-1 with TRBJ1-3; D perhaps matches TRBD1 (5 bases). Trimming took 0 bases from V and 3 from J, leaving 10 bases between them. Germline CDR1 reads SGHRS; CDR2 reads YFSETQ. This CDR3 comprises 15 residues.

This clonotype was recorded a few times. CDR3 residues: CASSYNLIDRDHRGNTIYF. The CDR3 bases are TGCGCCAGCAGCTACAATTTAATAGACAGGGACCATCGTGGAAACACCATATATTTT. V usage is TRBV5-1 and J usage is TRBJ1-3; 7 bases map to TRBD1. CDR1 is SGHRS, CDR2 YFSETQ, per germline. This CDR3 has 19 amino acids. The ends lost 3 bases at V and 3 bases at J; junction bases unmatched: 18. The complete variable domain, with remaining parts taken from reference TRBV5-1 and TRBJ1-3, reads KAGVTQTPRYLIKTRGQQVTLSCSPISGHRSVSWYQQTPGQGLQFLFEYFSETQRNKGNFPGRFSGRQFSNSRSEMNVSTLELGDSALYLCASSYNLIDRDHRGNTIYFGEGSWLTVV.

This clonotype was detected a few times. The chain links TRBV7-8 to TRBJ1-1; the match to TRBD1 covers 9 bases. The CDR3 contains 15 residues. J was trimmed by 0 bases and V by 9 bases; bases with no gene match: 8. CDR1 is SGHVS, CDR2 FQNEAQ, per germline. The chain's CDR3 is CASISGTGMNTEAFF. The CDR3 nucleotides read TGTGCCAGTATTTCGGGGACAGGGATGAACACTGAAGCTTTCTTT.

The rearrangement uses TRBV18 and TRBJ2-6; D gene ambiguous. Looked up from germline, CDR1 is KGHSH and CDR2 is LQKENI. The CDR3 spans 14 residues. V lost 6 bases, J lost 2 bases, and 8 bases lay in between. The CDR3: CASSEGAGANVLTF. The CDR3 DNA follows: TGTGCCAGCTCGGAAGGAGCTGGGGCCAACGTCCTGACTTTC.

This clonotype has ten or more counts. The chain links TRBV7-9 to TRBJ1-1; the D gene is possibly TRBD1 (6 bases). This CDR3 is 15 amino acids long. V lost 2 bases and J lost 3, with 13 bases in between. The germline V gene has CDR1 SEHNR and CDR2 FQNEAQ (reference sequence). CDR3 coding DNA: TGTGCCAGCAGCTTAAGACAGGTAGAGGACACTGAAGCTTTCTTT. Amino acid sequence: CASSLRQVEDTEAFF.

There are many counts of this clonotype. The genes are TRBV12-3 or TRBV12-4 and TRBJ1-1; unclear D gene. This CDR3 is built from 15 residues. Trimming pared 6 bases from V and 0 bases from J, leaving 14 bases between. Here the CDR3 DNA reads TGTGCCAGCAGACTGGACCCCGGGGTGAACACTGAAGCTTTCTTT. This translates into CASRLDPGVNTEAFF.

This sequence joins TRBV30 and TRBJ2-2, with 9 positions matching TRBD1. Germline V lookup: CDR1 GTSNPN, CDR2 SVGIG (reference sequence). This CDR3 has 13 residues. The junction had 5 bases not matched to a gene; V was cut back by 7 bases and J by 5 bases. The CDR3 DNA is TGTGCCTCCGGGACAGGGTTTACCGGGGAGCTGTTTTTT. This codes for CASGTGFTGELFF.

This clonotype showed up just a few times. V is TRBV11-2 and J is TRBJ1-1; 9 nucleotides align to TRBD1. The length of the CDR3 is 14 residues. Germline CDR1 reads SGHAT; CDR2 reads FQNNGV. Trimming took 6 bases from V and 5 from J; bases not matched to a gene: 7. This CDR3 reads CASRTGGPWTEAFF. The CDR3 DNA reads TGTGCCAGCAGAACAGGGGGCCCGTGGACTGAAGCTTTCTTT.

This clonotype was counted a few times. The CDR3 region has the DNA TGCGCCAGCAGCTTGGTGCCGGACTACGAGCAGTACTTC. Its protein product is CASSLVPDYEQYF. This chain links TRBV5-1 with TRBJ2-7, with D unclear. The length of the CDR3 is 13 residues. The ends were cut back, 0 bases at V and 3 bases at J, with 7 bases in the middle. Per germline, CDR1 SGHRS and CDR2 YFSETQ.

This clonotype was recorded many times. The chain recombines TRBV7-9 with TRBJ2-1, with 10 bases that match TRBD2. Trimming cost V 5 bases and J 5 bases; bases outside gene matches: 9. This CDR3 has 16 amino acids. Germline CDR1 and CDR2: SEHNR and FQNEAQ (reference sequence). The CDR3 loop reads CASSISGRPQDNEQFF. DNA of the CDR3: TGTGCCAGCAGCATTAGCGGGAGGCCTCAGGACAATGAGCAGTTCTTC.

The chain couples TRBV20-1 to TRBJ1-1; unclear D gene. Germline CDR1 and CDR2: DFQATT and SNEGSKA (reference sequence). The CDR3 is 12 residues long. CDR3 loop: CNAAKGNTEAFF. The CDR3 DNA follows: TGCAATGCAGCCAAGGGGAACACTGAAGCTTTCTTT.

This CDR3 reads CATSEGTGGPSDYGYTF. The DNA of the CDR3 is TGTGCCACCAGTGAGGGGACAGGGGGCCCGTCGGACTATGGCTACACCTTC. V usage is TRBV24-1 and J usage is TRBJ1-2; 12 bases are shared with TRBD1. This CDR3 is built from 17 residues. Trimming cost V 4 bases and J 3 bases; bases outside gene matches: 8. In germline, CDR1 is KGHDR, CDR2 SFDVKD.

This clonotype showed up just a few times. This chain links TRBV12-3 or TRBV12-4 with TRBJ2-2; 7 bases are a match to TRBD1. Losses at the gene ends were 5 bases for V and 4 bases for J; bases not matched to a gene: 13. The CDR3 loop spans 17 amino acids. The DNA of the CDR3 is TGTGCCAGCAGTAGGGAGACAGGGTTTGCGGGCACCGGGGAGCTGTTTTTT. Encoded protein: CASSRETGFAGTGELFF.

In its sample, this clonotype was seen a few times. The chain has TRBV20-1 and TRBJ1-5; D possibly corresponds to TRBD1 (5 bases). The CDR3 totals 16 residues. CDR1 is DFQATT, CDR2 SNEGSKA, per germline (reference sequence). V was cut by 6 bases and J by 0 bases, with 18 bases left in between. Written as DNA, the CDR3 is TGCAGTGCCTATGGACCGGGACTCTATAGCAATCAGCCCCAGCATTTT. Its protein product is CSAYGPGLYSNQPQHF.

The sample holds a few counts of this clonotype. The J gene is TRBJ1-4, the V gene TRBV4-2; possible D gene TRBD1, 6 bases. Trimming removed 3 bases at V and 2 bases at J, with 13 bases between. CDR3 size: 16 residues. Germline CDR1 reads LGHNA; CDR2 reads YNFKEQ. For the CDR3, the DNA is TGTGCCAGCAGCCAGCAACCAGGGGTCACTAATGAAAAACTGTTTTTT. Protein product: CASSQQPGVTNEKLFF.

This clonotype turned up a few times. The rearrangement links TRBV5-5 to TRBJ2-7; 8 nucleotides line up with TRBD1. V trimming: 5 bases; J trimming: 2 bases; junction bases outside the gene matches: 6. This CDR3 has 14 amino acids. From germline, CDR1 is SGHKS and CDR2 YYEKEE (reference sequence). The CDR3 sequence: CASRPGQGPYEQYF. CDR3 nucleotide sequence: TGTGCCAGCAGACCAGGACAGGGTCCCTACGAGCAGTACTTC.